This TCR beta chain was observed in a study of CD8+ T cells in alopecia areata (dated by TCRdb to the late 2010s). With regard to the full study: High-throughput TCRbeta sequencing was used to examine T cell clonal expansion in alopecia areata in both the C3H/HeJ mouse model and human patients. TCRbeta CDR3 regions were amplified by immunoSEQ multiplex PCR with 35 Vbeta forward and 13 Jbeta reverse primers. The RNA source kit depended on sample type: the PAXgene miRNA kit for fixed scalp, the miRNeasy kit for PBMCs, and the RNeasy kit for mouse skin. In humans, TCRbeta sequencing was performed on scalp tissue and on sorted CD4+ and CD8+ peripheral blood T cells from healthy controls and from patients with patchy or totalis/universalis alopecia areata. Scalp clonality was compared among normal scalp (n=4), patchy alopecia areata scalp (n=8), and alopecia totalis/universalis scalp (n=8).

In regard to this clone: Which antigen it targets is not known. Nothing much larger sits one base from this clone, and base qualities are not available.

From its cysteine to its phenylalanine, the CDR3 spans 13 amino acids. Only CDR3 DNA remains: 39 bases, in frame from the first base. The germline V gene encodes CDR1 KGHSH and CDR2 LQKENI. Trimming accounts for 6 bases at V and 2 bases at J, while the number of junction bases matched to no gene is 4. Lesional scalp punch biopsies and peripheral blood were collected from alopecia areata patients. After PBMCs were isolated by density centrifugation and stained for CD3, CD4 and CD8, a FACSAria was used to sort CD4+ and CD8+ T cells. Untreated alopecia areata patients were recruited as part of a multicenter biomarker study. In five patients from the biomarker study, blood CD8+ T cells were sorted further into NKG2D-low and NKG2D-high fractions. On the study overall, not on this receptor specifically: Compared with normal scalp, lesional scalp had higher clonality and more expanded CD8+ clones, particularly in alopecia totalis/universalis, a pattern that suggests antigenic drive. Shared TCR sequences between patients were less evident than in mice, which may be partly attributable to HLA diversity in the patient population. Unlike mouse skin, where gammadelta T cells dominate, normal human skin contains resident alphabeta T cells that get sequenced too, which complicates analysis of the scalp TCR repertoire.

The library was built by means of the immunoSEQ multiplex PCR assay. For TCR sequencing, RNA was extracted from every sample and reverse transcribed into cDNA to serve as template. SuperScript III was used to make first-strand cDNA, primed with a 2:1 mix of oligo-dT and random hexamers. A synthetic immune receptor repertoire was used to assess amplification bias, and residual bias was removed computationally. The study's processing was this. Raw reads were preprocessed to remove errors, and CDR3 was defined according to IMGT conventions as the region from the conserved cysteine to phenylalanine. Clonality was computed by normalizing Shannon entropy by log2 of the number of productive unique TCRs and subtracting the result from 1. Scalp TCRbeta sequences were cross-referenced with sorted blood CD4 and CD8 repertoires so that the CD4 or CD8 identity of scalp clones could be inferred. The table was pulled from immuneACCESS by TCRdb, which kept in-frame rearrangements only. Such tables lose some clones; where checked, under half of the loss comes from unresolved V genes, and the rest has no known cause. The DNA was the basis for D and trimming; V, J and clone size are from that table. This sample gives approximately 30,000 clones in total; roughly half of them show up just once. The ten largest clones capture around 40% of the sample.

The chain employs TRBV18 and TRBJ2-7, and 7 junctional nucleotides match TRBD1. This receptor was obtained from a human donor with alopecia areata. The sample comprised NKG2D-high CD8+ T cells sorted from blood. The sample's cell subset or site label is to be understood as: sorted CD8+ NKG2D-high blood T cells. The sequenced DNA: TGTGCCAGCTCCCGTGGGACAGCCTACGAGCAGTACTTC. Translated, it gives CASSRGTAYEQYF.